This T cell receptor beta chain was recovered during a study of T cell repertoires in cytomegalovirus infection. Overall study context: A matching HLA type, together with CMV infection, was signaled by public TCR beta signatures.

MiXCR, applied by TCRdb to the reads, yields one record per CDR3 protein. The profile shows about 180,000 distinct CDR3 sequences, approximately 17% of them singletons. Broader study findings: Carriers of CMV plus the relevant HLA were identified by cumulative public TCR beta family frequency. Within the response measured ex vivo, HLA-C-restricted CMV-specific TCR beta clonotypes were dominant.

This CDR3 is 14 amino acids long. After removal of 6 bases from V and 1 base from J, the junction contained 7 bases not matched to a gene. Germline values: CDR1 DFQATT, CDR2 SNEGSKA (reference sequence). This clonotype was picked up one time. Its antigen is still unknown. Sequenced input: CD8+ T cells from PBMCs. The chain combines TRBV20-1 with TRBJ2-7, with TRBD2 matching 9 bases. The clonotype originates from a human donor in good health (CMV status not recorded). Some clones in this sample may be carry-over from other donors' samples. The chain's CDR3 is CSAGRGGASYEQYF. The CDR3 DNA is TGCAGTGCCGGGCGCGGGGGGGCTTCCTACGAGCAGTACTTC.